This TCR beta chain is from a study of CD4+ T cells in melanoma. Whole-study results and caveats: Reportedly, melanoma neoantigen-specific CD4+ T cells showed varied differentiation states.

TCRdb keeps only in-frame clones here, not all; method: immunoSEQ multiplex PCR. The table has some 15,000 clones, around four fifths seen once. As regards this clone: Antigen unknown.

V gave up 8 bases and J gave up 2 bases, with 10 bases separating them. CDR3 length equals 13 residues. Germline V gene sequence: CDR1 SGHTA, CDR2 FQGNSA. The sample taken for sequencing was cells from a culture (not recorded whether cultured in vitro). This TCR derives from a human donor with melanoma. The V and J genes are TRBV7-2 and TRBJ1-5; D call uncertain. CDR3 in amino acids: CASGDRRNQPQHF. CDR3 sequence (DNA): TGTGCCAGCGGTGACCGACGCAATCAGCCCCAGCATTTT.